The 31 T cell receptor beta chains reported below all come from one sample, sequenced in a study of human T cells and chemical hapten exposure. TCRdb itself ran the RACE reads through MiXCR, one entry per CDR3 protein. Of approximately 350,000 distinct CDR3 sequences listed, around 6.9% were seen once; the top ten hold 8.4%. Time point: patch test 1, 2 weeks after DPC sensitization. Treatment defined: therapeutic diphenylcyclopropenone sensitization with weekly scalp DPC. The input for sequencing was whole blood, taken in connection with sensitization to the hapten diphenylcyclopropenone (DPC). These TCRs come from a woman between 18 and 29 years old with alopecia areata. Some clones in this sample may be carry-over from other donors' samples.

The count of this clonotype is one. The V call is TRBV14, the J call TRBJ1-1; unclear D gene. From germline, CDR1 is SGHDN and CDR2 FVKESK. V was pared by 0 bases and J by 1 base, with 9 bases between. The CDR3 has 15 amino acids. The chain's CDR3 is CASSQEAARNTEAFF. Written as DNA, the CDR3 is TGTGCCAGCAGCCAAGAAGCAGCCAGGAACACTGAAGCTTTCTTT.

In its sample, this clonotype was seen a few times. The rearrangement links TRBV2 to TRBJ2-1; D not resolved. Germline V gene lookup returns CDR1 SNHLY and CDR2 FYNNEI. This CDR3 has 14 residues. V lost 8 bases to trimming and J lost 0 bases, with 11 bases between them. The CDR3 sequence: CASSLASSYNEQFF. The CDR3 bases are TGTGCCAGCTCTCTCGCAAGCTCCTACAATGAGCAGTTCTTC. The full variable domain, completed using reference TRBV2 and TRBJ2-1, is EPEVTQTPSHQVTQMGQEVILRCVPISNHLYFYWYRQILGQKVEFLVSFYNNEISEKSEIFDDQFSVERPDGSNFTLKIRSTKLEDSAMYFCASSLASSYNEQFFGPGTRLTVL.

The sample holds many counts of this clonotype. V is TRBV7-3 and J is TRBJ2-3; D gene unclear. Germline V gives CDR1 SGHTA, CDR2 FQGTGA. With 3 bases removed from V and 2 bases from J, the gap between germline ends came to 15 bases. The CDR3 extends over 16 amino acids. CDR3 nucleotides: TGTGCCAGCAGCTTTGGGCCCCCCAGCGTCACAGATACGCAGTATTTT. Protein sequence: CASSFGPPSVTDTQYF.

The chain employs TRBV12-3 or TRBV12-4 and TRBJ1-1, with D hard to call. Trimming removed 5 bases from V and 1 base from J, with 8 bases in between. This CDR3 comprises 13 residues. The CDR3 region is CASSPSANTEAFF. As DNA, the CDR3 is TGTGCCAGCAGTCCCTCAGCGAACACTGAAGCTTTCTTT.

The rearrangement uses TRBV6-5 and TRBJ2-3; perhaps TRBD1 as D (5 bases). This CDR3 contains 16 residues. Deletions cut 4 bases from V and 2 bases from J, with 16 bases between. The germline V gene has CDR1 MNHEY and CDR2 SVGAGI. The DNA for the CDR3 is TGTGCCAGCAGTTGGAACAGGATCCCTTCCACAGATACGCAGTATTTT. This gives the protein CASSWNRIPSTDTQYF.

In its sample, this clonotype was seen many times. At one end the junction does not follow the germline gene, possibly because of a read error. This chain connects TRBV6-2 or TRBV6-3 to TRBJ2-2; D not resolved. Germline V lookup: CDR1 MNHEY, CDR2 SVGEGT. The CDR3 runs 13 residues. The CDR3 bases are TGTGCCAGCACCCCGGCCCCCCCCGGAGAGCTGTTTTTT. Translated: CASTPAPPGELFF.

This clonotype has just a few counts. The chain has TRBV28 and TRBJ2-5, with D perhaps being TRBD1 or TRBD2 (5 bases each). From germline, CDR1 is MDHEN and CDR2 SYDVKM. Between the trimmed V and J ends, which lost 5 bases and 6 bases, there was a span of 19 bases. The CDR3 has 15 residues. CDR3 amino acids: CASSGVDSNGKTQYF. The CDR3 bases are TGTGCCAGCAGTGGGGTCGACAGCAACGGGAAGACCCAGTACTTC.

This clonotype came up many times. CDR3 nucleotide sequence: TGTGCCACCAGGATGGGGAGCGGGGGAGGAGAGACCCAGTACTTC. Its translation is CATRMGSGGGETQYF. This chain joins TRBV12-3 or TRBV12-4 and TRBJ2-5; the match to TRBD2 covers 8 bases. After removal of 10 bases from V and 4 bases from J, the junction contained 14 bases not matched to a gene. This CDR3 has 15 amino acids.

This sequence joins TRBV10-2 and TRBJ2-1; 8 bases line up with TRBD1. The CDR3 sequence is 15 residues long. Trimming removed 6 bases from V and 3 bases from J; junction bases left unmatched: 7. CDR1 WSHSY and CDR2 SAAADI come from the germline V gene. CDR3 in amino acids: CASSLDRGGYNEQFF. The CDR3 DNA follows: TGCGCCAGCAGCCTCGACAGGGGTGGCTACAATGAGCAGTTCTTC.

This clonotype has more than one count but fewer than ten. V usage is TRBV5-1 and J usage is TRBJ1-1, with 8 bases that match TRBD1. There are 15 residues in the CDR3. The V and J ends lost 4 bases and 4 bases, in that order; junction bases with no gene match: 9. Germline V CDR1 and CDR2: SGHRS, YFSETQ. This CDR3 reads CASSRLDRDSTEAFF. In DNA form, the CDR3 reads TGCGCCAGCAGCCGACTGGACAGGGACTCCACTGAAGCTTTCTTT.

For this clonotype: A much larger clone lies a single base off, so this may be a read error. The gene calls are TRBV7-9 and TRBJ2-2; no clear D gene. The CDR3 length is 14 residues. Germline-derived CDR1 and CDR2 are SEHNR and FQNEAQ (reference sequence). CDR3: CASSTSRATWELFF. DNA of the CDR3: TGTGCCAGCAGCACTTCCCGGGCCACCTGGGAGCTGTTTTTT.

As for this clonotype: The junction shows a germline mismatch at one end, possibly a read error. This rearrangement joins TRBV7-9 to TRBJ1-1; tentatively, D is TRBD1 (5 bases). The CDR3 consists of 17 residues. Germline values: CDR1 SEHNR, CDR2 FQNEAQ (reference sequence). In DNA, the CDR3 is TGTGCCAGCAGCCTAGCTGGGGACCCTCGGCGGAACACTGAAGCTTTCTTT. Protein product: CASSLAGDPRRNTEAFF.

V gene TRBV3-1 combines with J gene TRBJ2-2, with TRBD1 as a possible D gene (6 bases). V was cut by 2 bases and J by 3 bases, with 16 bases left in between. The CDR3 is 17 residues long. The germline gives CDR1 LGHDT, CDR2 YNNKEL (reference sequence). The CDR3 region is CASSQTLLGAHTGELFF. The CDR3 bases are TGTGCCAGCAGCCAAACTCTTTTGGGGGCTCACACCGGGGAGCTGTTTTTT.

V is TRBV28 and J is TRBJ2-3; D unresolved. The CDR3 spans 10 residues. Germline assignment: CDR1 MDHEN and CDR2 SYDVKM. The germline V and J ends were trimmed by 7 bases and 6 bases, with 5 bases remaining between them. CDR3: CASNRDTQYF. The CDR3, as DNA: TGTGCCAGCAATCGTGATACGCAGTATTTT.

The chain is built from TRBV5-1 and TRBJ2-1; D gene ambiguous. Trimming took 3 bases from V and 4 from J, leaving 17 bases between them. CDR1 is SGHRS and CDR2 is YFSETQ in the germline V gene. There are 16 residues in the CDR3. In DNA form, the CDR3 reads TGCGCCAGCAGCTCCGGTGGCGCCCCCTATTACAATGAGCAGTTCTTC. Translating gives CASSSGGAPYYNEQFF.

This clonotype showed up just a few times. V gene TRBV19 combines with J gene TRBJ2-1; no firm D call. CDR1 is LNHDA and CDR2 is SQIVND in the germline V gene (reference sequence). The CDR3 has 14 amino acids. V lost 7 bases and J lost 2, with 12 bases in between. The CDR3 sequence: CASTRTVTYNEQFF. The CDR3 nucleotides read TGTGCCAGTACCCGGACGGTTACCTACAATGAGCAGTTCTTC.

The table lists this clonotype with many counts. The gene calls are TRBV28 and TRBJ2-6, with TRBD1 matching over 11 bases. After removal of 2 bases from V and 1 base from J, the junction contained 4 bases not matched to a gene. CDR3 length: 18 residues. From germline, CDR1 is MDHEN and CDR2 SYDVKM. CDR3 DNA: TGTGCCAGCAGTTTAACGGACAGGGGGCTTTCTGGGGCCAACGTCCTGACTTTC. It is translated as CASSLTDRGLSGANVLTF.

CDR3 amino acids: CASSLSPGTESPLHF. CDR3 nucleotide sequence: TGTGCCAGCAGCTTAAGCCCCGGGACAGAATCACCCCTCCACTTT. V and J are TRBV7-2 and TRBJ1-6; TRBD1 matches at 7 bases. Per germline, CDR1 SGHTA and CDR2 FQGNSA. V was pared by 2 bases and J by 10 bases, with 8 bases of the junction left unmatched. The CDR3 spans 15 residues. Supplemented by reference TRBV7-2 and TRBJ1-6, the full variable domain reads GAGVSQSPSNKVTEKGKDVELRCDPISGHTALYWYRQSLGQGLEFLIYFQGNSAPDKSGLPSDRFSAERTGGSVSTLTIQRTQQEDSAVYLCASSLSPGTESPLHFGNGTRLTVT.

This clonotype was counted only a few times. The chain's CDR3 is CASSPPQGAYEQYF. CDR3 nucleotides: TGTGCCAGCAGCCCCCCCCAGGGAGCCTACGAGCAGTACTTC. The chain has TRBV28 and TRBJ2-7; D possibly uses TRBD1 or TRBD2 (5 bases each). From germline, CDR1 is MDHEN and CDR2 SYDVKM. This CDR3 comprises 14 residues. V lost 6 bases to trimming and J lost 2 bases, with 14 bases between them.

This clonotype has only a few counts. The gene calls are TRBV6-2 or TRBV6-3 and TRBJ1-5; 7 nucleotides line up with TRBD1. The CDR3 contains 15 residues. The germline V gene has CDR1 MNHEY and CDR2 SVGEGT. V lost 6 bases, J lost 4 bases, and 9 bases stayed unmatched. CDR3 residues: CASRDRAGYNQPQHF. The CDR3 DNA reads TGTGCCAGCAGAGACAGGGCTGGATATAATCAGCCCCAGCATTTT.

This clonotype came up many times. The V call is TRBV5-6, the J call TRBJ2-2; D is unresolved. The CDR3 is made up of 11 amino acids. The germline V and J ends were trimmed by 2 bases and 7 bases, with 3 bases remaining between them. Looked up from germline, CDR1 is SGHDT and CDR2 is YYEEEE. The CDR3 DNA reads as TGTGCCAGCAGCTTTGACGGGGAGCTGTTTTTT. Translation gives CASSFDGELFF. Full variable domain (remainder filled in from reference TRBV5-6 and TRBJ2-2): DAGVTQSPTHLIKTRGQQVTLRCSPKSGHDTVSWYQQALGQGPQFIFQYYEEEERQRGNFPDRFSGHQFPNYSSELNVNALLLGDSALYLCASSFDGELFFGEGSRLTVL.

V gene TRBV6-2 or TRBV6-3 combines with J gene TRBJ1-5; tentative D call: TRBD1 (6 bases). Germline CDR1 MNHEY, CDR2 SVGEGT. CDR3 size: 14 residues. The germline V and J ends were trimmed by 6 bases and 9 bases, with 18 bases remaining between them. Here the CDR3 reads CASSRTRGLGPQHF. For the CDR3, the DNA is TGTGCCAGCAGCCGAACGAGGGGGTTAGGGCCCCAGCATTTT.

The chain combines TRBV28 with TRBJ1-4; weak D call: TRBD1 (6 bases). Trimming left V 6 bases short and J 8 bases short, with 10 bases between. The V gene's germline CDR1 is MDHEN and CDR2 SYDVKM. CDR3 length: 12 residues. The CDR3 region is CASRGGNEKLFF. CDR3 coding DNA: TGTGCCAGCAGAGGGGGGAACGAAAAACTGTTTTTT. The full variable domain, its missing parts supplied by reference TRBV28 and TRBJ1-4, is DVKVTQSSRYLVKRTGEKVFLECVQDMDHENMFWYRQDPGLGLRLIYFSYDVKMKEKGDIPEGYSVSREKKERFSLILESASTNQTSMYLCASRGGNEKLFFGSGTQLSVL.

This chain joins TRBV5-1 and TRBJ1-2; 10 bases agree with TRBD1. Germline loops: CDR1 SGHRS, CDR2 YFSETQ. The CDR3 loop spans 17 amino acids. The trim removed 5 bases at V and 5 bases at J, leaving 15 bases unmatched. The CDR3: CASSTQLGTGETYGYTF. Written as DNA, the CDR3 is TGCGCCAGCAGTACCCAACTCGGGACAGGGGAGACTTATGGCTACACCTTC.

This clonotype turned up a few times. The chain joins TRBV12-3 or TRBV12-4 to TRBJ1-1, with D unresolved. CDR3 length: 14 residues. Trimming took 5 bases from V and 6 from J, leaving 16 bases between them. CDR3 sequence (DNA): TGTGCCAGCAGTCCTCGCATCGAGAAGCCTGAAGCTTTCTTT. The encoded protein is CASSPRIEKPEAFF.

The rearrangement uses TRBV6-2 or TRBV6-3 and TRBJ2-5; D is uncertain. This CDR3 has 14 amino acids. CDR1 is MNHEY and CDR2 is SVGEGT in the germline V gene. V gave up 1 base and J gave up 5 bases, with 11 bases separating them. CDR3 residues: CASSYYTPPETQYF. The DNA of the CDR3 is TGTGCCAGCAGTTACTATACCCCTCCGGAGACCCAGTACTTC.

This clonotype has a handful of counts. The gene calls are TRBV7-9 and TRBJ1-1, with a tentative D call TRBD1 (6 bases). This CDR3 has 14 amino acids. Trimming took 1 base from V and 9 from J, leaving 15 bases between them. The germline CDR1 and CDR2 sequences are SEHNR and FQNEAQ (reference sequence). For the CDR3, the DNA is TGTGCCAGCAGCTTAGTTTCTACCGGGACACAAGCTTTCTTT. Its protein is CASSLVSTGTQAFF.

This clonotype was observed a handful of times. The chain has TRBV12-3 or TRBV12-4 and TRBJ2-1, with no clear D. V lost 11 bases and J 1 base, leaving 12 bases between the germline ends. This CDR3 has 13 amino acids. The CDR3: CAGKHDSYNEQFF. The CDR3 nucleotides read TGTGCCGGAAAGCATGATTCCTACAATGAGCAGTTCTTC.

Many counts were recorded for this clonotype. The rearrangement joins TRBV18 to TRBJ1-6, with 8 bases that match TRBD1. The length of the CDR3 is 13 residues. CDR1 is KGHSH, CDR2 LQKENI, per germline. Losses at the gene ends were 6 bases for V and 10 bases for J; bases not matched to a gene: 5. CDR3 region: CASSTGGRSPLHF. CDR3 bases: TGTGCCAGCTCTACAGGGGGGAGATCACCCCTCCACTTT.

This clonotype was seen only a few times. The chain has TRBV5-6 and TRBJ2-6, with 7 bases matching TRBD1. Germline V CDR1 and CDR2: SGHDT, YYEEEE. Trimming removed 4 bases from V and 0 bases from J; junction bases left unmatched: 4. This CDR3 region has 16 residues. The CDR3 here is CASSRDRYSGANVLTF. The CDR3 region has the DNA TGTGCCAGCAGCCGGGACAGATACTCTGGGGCCAACGTCCTGACTTTC.

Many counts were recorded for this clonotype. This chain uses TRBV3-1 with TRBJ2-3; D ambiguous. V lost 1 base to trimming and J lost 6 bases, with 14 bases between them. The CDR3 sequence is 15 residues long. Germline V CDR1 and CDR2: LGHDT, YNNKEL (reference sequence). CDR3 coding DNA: TGTGCCAGCAGCCAAGGTACTGCCAGCGTGGATACGCAGTATTTT. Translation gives CASSQGTASVDTQYF.